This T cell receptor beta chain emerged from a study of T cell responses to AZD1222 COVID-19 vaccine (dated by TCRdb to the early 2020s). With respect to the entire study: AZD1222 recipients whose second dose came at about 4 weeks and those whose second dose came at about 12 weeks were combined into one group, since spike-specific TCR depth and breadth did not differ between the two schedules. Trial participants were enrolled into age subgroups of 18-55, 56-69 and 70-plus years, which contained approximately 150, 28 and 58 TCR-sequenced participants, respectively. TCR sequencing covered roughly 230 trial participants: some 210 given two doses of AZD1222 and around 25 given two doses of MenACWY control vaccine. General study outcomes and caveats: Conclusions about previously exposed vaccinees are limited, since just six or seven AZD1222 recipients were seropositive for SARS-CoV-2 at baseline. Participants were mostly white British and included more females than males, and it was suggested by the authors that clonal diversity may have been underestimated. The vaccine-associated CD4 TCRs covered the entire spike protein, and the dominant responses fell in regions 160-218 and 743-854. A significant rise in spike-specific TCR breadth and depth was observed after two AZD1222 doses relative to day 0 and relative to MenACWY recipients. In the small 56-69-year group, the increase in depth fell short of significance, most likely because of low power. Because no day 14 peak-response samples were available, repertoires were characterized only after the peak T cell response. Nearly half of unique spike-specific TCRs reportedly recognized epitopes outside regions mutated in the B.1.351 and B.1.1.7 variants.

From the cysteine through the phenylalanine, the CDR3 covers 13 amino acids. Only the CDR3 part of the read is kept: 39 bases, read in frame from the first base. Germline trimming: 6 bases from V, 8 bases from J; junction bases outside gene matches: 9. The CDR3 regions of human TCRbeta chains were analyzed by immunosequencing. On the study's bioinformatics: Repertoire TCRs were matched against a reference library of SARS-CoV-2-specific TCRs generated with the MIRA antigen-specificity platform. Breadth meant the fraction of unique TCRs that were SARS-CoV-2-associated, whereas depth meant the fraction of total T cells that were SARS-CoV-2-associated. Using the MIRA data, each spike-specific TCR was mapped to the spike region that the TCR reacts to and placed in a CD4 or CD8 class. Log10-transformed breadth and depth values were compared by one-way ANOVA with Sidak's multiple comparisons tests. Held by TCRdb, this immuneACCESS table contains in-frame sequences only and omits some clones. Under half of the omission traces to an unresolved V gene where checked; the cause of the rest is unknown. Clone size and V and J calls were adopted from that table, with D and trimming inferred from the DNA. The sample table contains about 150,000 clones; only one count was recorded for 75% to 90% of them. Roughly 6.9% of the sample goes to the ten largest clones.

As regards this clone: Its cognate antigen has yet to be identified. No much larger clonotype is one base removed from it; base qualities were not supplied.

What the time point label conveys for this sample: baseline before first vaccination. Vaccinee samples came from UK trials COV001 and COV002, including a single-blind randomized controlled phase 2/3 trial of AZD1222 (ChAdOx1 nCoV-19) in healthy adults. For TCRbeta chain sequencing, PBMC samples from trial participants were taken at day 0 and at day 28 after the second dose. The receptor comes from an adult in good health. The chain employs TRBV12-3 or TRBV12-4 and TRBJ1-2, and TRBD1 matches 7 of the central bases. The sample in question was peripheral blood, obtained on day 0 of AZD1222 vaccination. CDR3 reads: CASRSSGTDGYTF. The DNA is TGTGCCAGCAGGTCATCCGGGACAGACGGCTACACCTTC.